This entry is about one TCR beta chain. Its antigen is undetermined. The nonmyeloablative bone marrow transplants came from related graft donors, with transient mixed chimerism. This entry comes from a study of Tregs in tolerant kidney transplant recipients. Study-wide points: Biological reproducibility was not directly addressed in this study.

Clones were sequenced by immunoSEQ multiplex PCR, and TCRdb holds only the in-frame ones, with some missing. Of 84,000 or so clones listed, approximately 93% are singletons. The V and J ends lost 4 bases and 3 bases, in that order; junction bases with no gene match: 11. Per germline, CDR1 ENHRY and CDR2 SYGVKD. This CDR3 spans 18 amino acids. V usage is TRBV10-3 and J usage is TRBJ2-3; 12 positions agree with TRBD2. Here the sequenced sample was CD4+ T cells from blood (PBMCs), taken 12 months after the transplant. This sequence originates from a human patient who received a combined kidney and bone marrow transplant. Some T cells may trace back to the graft donor. The CDR3 protein is CAISAGRLAGEWTDTQYF. CDR3 bases: TGTGCCATCAGTGCGGGACGACTAGCGGGAGAATGGACAGATACGCAGTATTTT.